Detailed here is one TCR beta chain. Antigen unknown. These data come from a study of cytomegalovirus exposure and HLA in healthy donors. Overall study: Tens of millions of unique TCRs from HLA-typed donors were held in an early data release. Genotyping of nearly 400 donors showed that 65% to 90% belonged to the Caucasian-associated ancestry cluster. Study-wide findings and caveats: Trimming of TCR beta V- and J-genes showed a link, identified in a later analysis, to a missense DCLRE1C variant. Sequencing depth roughly uniform across donors was assumed in presence/absence analyses.

The CDR3 totals 14 residues. Per germline, CDR1 SEHNR and CDR2 FQNEAQ (reference sequence). Trimming at V came to 5 bases and at J to 6 bases, leaving 5 bases not matched to a gene. In the PCR, 60 Vbeta and 13 Jbeta primers were used. Sequenced by immunoSEQ multiplex PCR; TCRdb stores in-frame clones only, minus some. In the table there are roughly 100,000 clones, 65% to 90% of which are singletons. This TCR derives from a man between 25 and 39 years old in good health and CMV-seropositive. The specimen was PBMCs. The J gene is TRBJ2-7, the V gene TRBV7-9, with 12 bases that match TRBD1. CDR3 residues: CASSPGTGGVEQYF. CDR3 bases: TGTGCCAGCAGCCCGGGGACAGGGGGCGTCGAGCAGTACTTC.